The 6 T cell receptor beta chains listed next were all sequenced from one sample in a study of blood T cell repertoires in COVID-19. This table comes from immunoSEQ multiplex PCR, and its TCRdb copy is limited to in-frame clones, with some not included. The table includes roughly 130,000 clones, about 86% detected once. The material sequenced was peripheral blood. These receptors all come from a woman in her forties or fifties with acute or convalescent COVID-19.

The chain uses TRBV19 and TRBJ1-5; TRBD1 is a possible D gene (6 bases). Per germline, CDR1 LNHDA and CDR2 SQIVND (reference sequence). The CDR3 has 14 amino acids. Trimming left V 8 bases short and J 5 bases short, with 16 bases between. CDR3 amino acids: CASQGSAGDQPQHF. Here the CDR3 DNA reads TGTGCCAGTCAGGGGTCGGCCGGCGATCAGCCCCAGCATTTT.

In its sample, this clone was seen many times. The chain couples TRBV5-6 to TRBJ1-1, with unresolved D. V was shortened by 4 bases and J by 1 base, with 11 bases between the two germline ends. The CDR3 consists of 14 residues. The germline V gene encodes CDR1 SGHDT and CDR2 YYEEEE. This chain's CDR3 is CASSQWERNTEAFF. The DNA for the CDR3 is TGTGCCAGCAGCCAATGGGAGCGGAACACTGAAGCTTTCTTT.

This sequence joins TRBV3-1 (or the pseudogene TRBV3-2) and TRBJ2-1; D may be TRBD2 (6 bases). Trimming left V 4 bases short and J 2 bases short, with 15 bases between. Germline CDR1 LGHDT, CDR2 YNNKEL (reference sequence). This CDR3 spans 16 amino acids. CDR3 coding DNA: TGTGCCAGCAGCCCGTCCTCTGGCGGGGCCTACAATGAGCAGTTCTTC. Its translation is CASSPSSGGAYNEQFF.

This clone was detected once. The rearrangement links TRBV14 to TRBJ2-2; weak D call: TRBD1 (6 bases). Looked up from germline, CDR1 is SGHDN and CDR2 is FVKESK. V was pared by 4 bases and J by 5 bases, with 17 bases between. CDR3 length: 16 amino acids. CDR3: CASSRNRVGRTGELFF. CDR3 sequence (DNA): TGTGCCAGCAGCCGGAACAGGGTAGGAAGGACCGGGGAGCTGTTTTTT.

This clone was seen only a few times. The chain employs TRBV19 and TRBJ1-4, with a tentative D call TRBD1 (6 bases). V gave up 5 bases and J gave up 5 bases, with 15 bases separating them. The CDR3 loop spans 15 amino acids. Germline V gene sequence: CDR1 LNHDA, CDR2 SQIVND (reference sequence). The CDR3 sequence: CASSARQASNEKLFF. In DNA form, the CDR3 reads TGTGCCAGTAGTGCAAGACAGGCCTCCAATGAAAAACTGTTTTTT. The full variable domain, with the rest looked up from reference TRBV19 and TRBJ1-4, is DGGITQSPKYLFRKEGQNVTLSCEQNLNHDAMYWYRQDPGQGLRLIYYSQIVNDFQKGDIAEGYSVSREKKESFPLTVTSAQKNPTAFYLCASSARQASNEKLFFGSGTQLSVL.

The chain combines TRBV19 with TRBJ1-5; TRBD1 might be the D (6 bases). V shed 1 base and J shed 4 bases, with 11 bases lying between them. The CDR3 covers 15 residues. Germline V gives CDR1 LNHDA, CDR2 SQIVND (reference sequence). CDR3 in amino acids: CASSIVGGTNQPQHF. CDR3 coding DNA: TGTGCCAGTAGTATAGTAGGGGGTACGAATCAGCCCCAGCATTTT.